This T cell receptor (beta chain) was sequenced for a study of vaccination and CD4 T cells after COVID-19. The wider study: SARS-CoV-2 PCR on nasal swabs had been positive for the convalescent patients; about 9 were mild and one was severe. Each enrolled participant received a two-dose regimen of either BNT162b2 or mRNA-1273 vaccine.

As for this clonotype: The antigen is not known.

Treatment meaning: roughly 10-day PBMC culture with coronavirus spike peptide pools or control peptides (ViraFEST assay). US Alpha, Beta and Delta variants postdated the positive PCR dates, which ran from March to December 2020. Germline V gene lookup returns CDR1 SGHTA and CDR2 FQGNSA. The CDR3 runs 13 residues. Between the trimmed V and J ends, which lost 2 bases and 3 bases, there was a span of 7 bases. Once obtained from cultured CD4+ T cells, the DNA was sequenced using the Oncomine TCR Beta short-read assay. From the PCR reads, TCRdb called clonotypes with MiXCR, one entry per CDR3 protein. This sample has about 21,000 distinct CDR3 sequences, with roughly 50% found just once.

The rearrangement joins TRBV7-2 to TRBJ1-2; D unresolved. This receptor was obtained from a human donor who had recovered from COVID-19. Sample: CD4+ T cells from blood, cultured in vitro. The CDR3 nucleotides are TGTGCCAGCAGCTTAAGGCAGGACTATGGCTACACCTTC. Protein: CASSLRQDYGYTF.